This T cell receptor (beta chain) was recovered during a study of T cell clones after liver transplantation. Assay used: immunoSEQ multiplex PCR; TCRdb lists only in-frame clones, some missing. This table holds over 70,000 clones, 80% found once. This CDR3 spans 15 amino acids. From germline, CDR1 is SGHVS and CDR2 FNYEAQ. Trimming cost V 2 bases and J 0 bases, with 8 bases left between them. The specimen comprised CD4+ T cells from blood, sampled 12 months after liver transplant. The chain has TRBV7-6 and TRBJ2-1; possible D gene TRBD2, 5 bases. The TCR comes from a human patient who received a liver transplant. T cells may partly derive from the graft donor. DNA for the CDR3: TGTGCCAGCAGCTTATCGGGGAGCTCCTACAATGAGCAGTTCTTC. Translation gives CASSLSGSSYNEQFF.